A selection of T cell receptor beta chains follows, all from one sample in a study of CD8 T cell repertoires and HIV-1 epitope variants. For these TCRs, the target antigens are not known. Some clones are missing from TCRdb's copy, which holds only in-frame ones; the method was immunoSEQ multiplex PCR. The sample holds roughly 5,800 clones; around 71% are singletons and the top ten take about 39%. Sequenced input: cultured CD8+ T cells derived from PBMCs. These receptors all come from a male donor with HIV. CDR3s include the opening cysteine and the closing phenylalanine or tryptophan. Each record gives: V gene, D gene, clone size, J gene, CDR3 DNA, CDR3 protein. D genes are given only for firm matches. Where a row states a size, it is once, few, many or the class of an expanded clone; other rows omit it.

TRBV9	TRBD1	.	TRBJ2-3	TGTGCCAGCAGCACACAACAGGGGGATACAGATACGCAGTATTTT	CASSTQQGDTDTQYF
TRBV7-9	.	medium-sized	TRBJ1-2	TGTGCCAGCAGCCCGACAGGTAGCTATGGCTACACCTTC	CASSPTGSYGYTF
TRBV13	TRBD1	few	TRBJ1-2	TGTGCCAGCAGCTCGCAGGAGGACAGGGTCTATGGCTACACCTTC	CASSSQEDRVYGYTF
TRBV27	.	.	TRBJ2-7	TGTGCCAGCAGTAGGGGTCCTTCCTACGAGCAGTACTTC	CASSRGPSYEQYF
TRBV14	.	.	TRBJ2-3	TGTGCCAGCAGCGGGGGAGGCGCAGATACGCAGTATTTT	CASSGGGADTQYF
TRBV9	TRBD2	.	TRBJ2-2	TGTGCCAGCAGCGTAGACCCACTAGCGGGGGAAACCGGGGAGCTGTCTTTT	CASSVDPLAGETGELSF
TRBV5-6	.	once	TRBJ2-7	TGTGCCAGCAGCCCGTGGGGGATTCCCCCCTACGAGCAGTACTTC	CASSPWGIPPYEQYF
TRBV28	.	.	TRBJ2-7	TGTGCCAGCAAGAGCGGGCCTTCCTACGAGCAGTACTTC	CASKSGPSYEQYF
TRBV7-9	.	large	TRBJ1-1	TGTGCCAGCAGCCCCCGGGGGATGGGGGCATCGAGAACTGAAGCTTTCTTT	CASSPRGMGASRTEAFF
TRBV5-6	.	.	TRBJ2-1	TGTGCCAGCAGCTTGGAGGGGGAGGGGTTCGATGAGCAGTTCTTC	CASSLEGEGFDEQFF
TRBV11-2	TRBD1	.	TRBJ1-1	TGTGCCAGCAGACCAACGACTATTAAGGCAGGGGGCGAGGGGACTGAAGCTTTCTTT	CASRPTTIKAGGEGTEAFF
TRBV10-3	.	.	TRBJ2-1	TGTGCCATCAGGAATAGGGAGAATGAGCAGTTCTTC	CAIRNRENEQFF
TRBV27	TRBD2	.	TRBJ2-1	TGTGCCAGCAGTTTAGCCGGCGGGGGGAATGAGCAGTTCTTC	CASSLAGGGNEQFF
TRBV4-2	.	.	TRBJ1-3	TGTGCCAGCAGCAATGGAAACACCATATATTTT	CASSNGNTIYF
TRBV11-1	.	.	TRBJ2-5	TGTGCCAGCAGCCAACTGGTAGCGGCGCAAGAGACCCAGTACTTC	CASSQLVAAQETQYF
TRBV14	.	.	TRBJ1-2	TGTGCCAGCAGTCCTATCACAGGGATCGGCTACACCTTC	CASSPITGIGYTF
TRBV4-1	.	.	TRBJ1-5	TGCGCCAGCAGCCAAGGGGGGTGGAATCAGCCCCAGCATTTT	CASSQGGWNQPQHF